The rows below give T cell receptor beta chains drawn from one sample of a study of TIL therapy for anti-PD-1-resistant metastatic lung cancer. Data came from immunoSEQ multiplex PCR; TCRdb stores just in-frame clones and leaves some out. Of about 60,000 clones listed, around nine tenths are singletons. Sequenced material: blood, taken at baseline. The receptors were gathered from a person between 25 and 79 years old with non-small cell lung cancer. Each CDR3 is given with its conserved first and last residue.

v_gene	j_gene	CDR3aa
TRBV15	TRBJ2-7	CATSVYRGGEQYF
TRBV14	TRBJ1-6	CASSQELGAASPLHF
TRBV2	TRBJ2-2	CASSMTITGELFF
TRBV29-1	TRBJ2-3	CSVGTTTGTDTQYF
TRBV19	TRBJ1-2	CASSIYPILGGRSNYGYTF
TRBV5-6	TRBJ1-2	CASSLGGAGGGGYTF
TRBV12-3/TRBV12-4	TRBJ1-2	CASSPDSGYGYTF
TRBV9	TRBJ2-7	CASSVGPPSSYEQYF
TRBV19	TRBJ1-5	CASNKTGGYSNQPQHF
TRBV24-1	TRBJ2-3	CATSDRLSTDLMDTQYF
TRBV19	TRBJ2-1	CASRGLADEQFF
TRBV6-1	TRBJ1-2	CASSERIRYGYTF
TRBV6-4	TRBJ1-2	CASSDSNRGSAYTF
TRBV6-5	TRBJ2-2	CASRSRSRGELFF
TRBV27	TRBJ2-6	CASTLSPSGANVLTF
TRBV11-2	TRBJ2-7	CASSFIRALYEQYF
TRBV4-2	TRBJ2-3	CASSQETASGGATQYF
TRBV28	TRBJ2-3	CASSRGGYTDTQYF
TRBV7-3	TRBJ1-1	CASTYRVRRGGETEAFF
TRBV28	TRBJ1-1	CASVKYRPNTEAFF
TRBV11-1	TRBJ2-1	CASSLRASGANEQFF
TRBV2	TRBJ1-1	CASSDRGLGTEAFF
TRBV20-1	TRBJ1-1	CSASLAGGNTEAFF
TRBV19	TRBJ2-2	CASSIEDGAGELFF